The clone carrying this T cell receptor beta chain has a handful of counts. Its target is unknown. The sample comes from a study of cytomegalovirus exposure and HLA in healthy donors. For the study at large: Roughly 180 million T cells yielded more than 90 million unique TCR beta sequences, as an earlier analysis found.

J gave up 7 bases and V 10 bases, and 15 bases lay outside the gene matches. Germline V CDR1 and CDR2: WNHNN, SYGVQD (reference sequence). The CDR3 contains 16 residues. The PCR used 60 Vbeta and 13 Jbeta primers. Original handling: Unique TCR beta chains totaled some 80 million in a later count, with around 10 million of them shared. Produced via immunoSEQ multiplex PCR; TCRdb's table is partial and in-frame only. The V and J calls and clone size are taken from that table; D and trimming were inferred from the DNA. The repertoire holds roughly 130,000 clones, less than 85% seen once, with about 2.6% in the top ten. Study observations and caveats: Donors were assumed by presence/absence analyses to have roughly uniform sequencing depth. Earlier analysis looked at TCR beta V segments, and most were productive about 87% or about 30% of the time.

Sequences were obtained from PBMCs. This clonotype was obtained from a man aged 25 to 45 in good health and CMV-seronegative. The chain joins TRBV10-1 to TRBJ1-5, with 11 bases lining up with TRBD1. CDR3 in DNA: TGCGCCACCCTTAGGACAGGGGGCAATTCTCGACAGCCCCAGCATTTT. This encodes CATLRTGGNSRQPQHF.